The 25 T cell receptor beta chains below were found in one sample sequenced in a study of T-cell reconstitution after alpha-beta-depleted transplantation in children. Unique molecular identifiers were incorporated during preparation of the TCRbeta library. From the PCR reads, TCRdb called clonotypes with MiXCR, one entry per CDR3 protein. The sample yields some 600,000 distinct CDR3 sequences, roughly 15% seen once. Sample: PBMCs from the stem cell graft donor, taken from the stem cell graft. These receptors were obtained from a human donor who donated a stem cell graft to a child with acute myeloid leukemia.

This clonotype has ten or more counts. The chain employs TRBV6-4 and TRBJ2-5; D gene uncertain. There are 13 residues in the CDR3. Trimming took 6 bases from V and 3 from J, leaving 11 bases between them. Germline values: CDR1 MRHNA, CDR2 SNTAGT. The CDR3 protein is CASSPEAEETQYF. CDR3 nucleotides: TGTGCCAGCAGCCCCGAGGCTGAAGAGACCCAGTACTTC.

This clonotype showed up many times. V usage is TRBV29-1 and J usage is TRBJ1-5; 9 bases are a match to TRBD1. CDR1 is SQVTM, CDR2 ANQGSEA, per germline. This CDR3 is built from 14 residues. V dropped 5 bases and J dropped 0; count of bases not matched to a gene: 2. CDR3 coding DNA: TGCAGCGTTACAGGGGGCAATAGCAATCAGCCCCAGCATTTT. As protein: CSVTGGNSNQPQHF.

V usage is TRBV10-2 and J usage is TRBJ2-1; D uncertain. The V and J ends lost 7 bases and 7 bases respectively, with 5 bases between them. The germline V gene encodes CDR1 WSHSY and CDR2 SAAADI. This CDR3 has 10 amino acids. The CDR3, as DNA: TGCGCCAGCAAGGAAAATGAGCAGTTCTTC. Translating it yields CASKENEQFF.

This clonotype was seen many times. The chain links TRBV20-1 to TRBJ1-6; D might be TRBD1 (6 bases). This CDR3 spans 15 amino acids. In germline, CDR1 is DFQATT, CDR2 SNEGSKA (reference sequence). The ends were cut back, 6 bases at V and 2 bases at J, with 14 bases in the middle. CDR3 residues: CSARQGYTYNSPLHF. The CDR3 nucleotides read TGCAGTGCGCGGCAGGGGTATACCTATAATTCACCCCTCCACTTT.

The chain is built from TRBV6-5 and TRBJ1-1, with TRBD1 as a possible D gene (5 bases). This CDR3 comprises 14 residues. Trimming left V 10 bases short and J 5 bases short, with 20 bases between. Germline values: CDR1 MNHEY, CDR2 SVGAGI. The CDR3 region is CAISRGGKKTEAFF. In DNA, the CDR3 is TGTGCCATCAGCCGGGGGGGGAAAAAGACTGAAGCTTTCTTT.

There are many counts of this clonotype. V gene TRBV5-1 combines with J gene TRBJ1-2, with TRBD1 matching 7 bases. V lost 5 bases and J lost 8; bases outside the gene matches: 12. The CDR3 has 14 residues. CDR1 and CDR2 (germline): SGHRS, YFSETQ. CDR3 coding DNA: TGCGCCAGCAGGACAGGACAGGACCGTCGAGGCTACACCTTC. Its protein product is CASRTGQDRRGYTF. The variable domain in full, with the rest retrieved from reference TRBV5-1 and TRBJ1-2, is KAGVTQTPRYLIKTRGQQVTLSCSPISGHRSVSWYQQTPGQGLQFLFEYFSETQRNKGNFPGRFSGRQFSNSRSEMNVSTLELGDSALYLCASRTGQDRRGYTFGSGTRLTVV.

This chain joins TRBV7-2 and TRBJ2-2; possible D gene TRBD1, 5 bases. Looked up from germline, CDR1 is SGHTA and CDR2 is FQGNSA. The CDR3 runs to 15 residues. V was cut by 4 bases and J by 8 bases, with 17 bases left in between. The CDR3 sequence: CASSSLTAKSGELFF. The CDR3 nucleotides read TGTGCCAGCAGCTCCCTGACAGCTAAATCGGGGGAGCTGTTTTTT.

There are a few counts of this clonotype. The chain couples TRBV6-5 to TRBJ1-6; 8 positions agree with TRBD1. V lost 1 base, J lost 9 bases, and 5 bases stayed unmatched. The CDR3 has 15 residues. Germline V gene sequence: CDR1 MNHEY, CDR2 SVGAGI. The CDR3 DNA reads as TGTGCCAGCAGTTACTGGGGACAGGTTGTTTCACCCCTCCACTTT. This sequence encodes CASSYWGQVVSPLHF.

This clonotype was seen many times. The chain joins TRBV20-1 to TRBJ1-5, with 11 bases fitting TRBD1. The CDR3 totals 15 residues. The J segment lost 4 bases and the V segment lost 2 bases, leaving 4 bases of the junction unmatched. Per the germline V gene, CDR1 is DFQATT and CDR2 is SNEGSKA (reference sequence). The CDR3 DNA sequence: TGCAGTGCTAGACCGGACAGGGGGCTAAATCAGCCCCAGCATTTT. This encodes CSARPDRGLNQPQHF.

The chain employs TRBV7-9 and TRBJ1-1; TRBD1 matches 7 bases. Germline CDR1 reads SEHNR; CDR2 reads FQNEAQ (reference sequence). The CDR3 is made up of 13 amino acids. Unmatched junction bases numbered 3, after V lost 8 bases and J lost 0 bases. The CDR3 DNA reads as TGTGCCAGCGGGGACAGCTTGAACACTGAAGCTTTCTTT. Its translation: CASGDSLNTEAFF. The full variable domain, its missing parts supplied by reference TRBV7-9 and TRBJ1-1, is DTGVSQNPRHKITKRGQNVTFRCDPISEHNRLYWYRQTLGQGPEFLTYFQNEAQLEKSRLLSDRFSAERPKGSFSTLEIQRTEQGDSAMYLCASGDSLNTEAFFGQGTRLTVV.

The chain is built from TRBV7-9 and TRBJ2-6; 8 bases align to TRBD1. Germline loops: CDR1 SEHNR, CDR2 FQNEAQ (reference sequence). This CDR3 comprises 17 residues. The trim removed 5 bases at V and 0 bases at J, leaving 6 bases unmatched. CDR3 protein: CASSPWTGRSGANVLTF. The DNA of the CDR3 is TGTGCCAGCAGCCCCTGGACAGGGCGCTCTGGGGCCAACGTCCTGACTTTC.

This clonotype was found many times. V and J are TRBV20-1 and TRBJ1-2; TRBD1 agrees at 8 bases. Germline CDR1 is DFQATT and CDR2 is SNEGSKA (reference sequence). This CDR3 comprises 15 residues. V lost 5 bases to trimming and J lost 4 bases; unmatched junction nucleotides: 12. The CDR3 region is CSARTIQGAIYGYTF. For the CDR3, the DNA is TGCAGTGCTCGTACCATCCAGGGGGCGATCTATGGCTACACCTTC.

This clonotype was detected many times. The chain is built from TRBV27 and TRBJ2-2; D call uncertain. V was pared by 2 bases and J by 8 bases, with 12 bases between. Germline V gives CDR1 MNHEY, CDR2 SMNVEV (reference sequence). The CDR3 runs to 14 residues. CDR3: CASSLGLSRGELFF. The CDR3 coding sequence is TGTGCCAGCAGTTTAGGGCTCTCAAGGGGGGAGCTGTTTTTT.

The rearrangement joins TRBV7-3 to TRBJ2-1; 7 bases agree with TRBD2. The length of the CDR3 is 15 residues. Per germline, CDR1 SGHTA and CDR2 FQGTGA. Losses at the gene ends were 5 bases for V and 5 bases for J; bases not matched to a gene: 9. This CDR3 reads CASSKRRGNHNEQFF. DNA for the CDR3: TGTGCCAGCAGCAAAAGGCGGGGGAACCACAATGAGCAGTTCTTC.

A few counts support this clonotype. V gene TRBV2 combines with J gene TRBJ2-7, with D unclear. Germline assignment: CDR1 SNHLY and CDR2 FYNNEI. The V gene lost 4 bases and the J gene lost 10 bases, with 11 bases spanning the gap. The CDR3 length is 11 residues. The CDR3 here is CASSGVRRQYV. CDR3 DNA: TGTGCCAGCAGTGGCGTTCGTCGCCAGTACGTC.

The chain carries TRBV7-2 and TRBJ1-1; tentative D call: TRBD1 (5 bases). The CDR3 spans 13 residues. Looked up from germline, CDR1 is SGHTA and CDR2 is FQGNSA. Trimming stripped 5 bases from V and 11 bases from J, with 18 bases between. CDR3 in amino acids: CASSQQGADWAFF. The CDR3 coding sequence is TGTGCCAGCAGCCAACAAGGGGCGGATTGGGCTTTCTTT.

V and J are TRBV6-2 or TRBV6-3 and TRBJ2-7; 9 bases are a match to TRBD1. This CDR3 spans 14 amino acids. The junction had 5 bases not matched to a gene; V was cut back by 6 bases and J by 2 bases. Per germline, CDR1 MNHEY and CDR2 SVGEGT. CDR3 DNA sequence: TGTGCCAGCAGCCGGGACAGGGCCACCTACGAGCAGTACTTC. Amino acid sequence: CASSRDRATYEQYF.

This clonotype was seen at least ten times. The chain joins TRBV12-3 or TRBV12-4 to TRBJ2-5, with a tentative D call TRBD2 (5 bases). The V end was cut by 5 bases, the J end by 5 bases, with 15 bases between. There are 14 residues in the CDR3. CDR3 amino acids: CASSHGLLPETQYF. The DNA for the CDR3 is TGTGCCAGCAGTCACGGACTCTTACCGGAGACCCAGTACTTC.

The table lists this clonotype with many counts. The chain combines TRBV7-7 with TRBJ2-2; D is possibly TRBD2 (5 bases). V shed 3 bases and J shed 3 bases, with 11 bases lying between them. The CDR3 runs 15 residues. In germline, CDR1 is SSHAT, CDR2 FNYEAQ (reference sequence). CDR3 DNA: TGTGCCAGCAGCTTGGTCGCCGGGGACACCGGGGAGCTGTTTTTT. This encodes CASSLVAGDTGELFF.

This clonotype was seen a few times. The CDR3 nucleotides read TGTGCCACCAGTGCTGACACTGAAGCTTTCTTT. This encodes CATSADTEAFF. The rearrangement links TRBV24-1 to TRBJ1-1; D gene uncertain. The V and J ends lost 5 bases and 3 bases respectively, with 3 bases between them. CDR3 size: 11 residues. Germline CDR1 reads KGHDR; CDR2 reads SFDVKD.

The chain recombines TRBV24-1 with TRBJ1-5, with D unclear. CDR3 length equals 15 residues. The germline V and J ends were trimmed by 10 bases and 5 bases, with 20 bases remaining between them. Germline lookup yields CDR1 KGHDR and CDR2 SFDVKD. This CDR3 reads CATPLRGGDDQPQHF. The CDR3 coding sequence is TGTGCCACTCCCCTCCGCGGAGGAGACGATCAGCCCCAGCATTTT.

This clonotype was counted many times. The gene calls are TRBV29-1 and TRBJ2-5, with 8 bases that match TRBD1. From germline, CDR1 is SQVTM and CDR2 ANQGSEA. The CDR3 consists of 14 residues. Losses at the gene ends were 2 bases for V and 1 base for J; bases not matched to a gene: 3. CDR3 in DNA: TGCAGCGTTGAAAGAGGACAGGGCCAAGAGACCCAGTACTTC. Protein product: CSVERGQGQETQYF.

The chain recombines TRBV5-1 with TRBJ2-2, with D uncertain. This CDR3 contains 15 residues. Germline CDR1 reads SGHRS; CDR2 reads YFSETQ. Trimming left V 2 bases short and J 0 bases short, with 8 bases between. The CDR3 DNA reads TGCGCCAGCAGCTTTGCCGGAACGAACACCGGGGAGCTGTTTTTT. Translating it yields CASSFAGTNTGELFF.

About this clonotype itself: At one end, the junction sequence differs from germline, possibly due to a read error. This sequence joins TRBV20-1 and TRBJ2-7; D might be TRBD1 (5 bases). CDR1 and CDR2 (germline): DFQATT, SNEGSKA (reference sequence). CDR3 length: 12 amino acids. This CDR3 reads CSASGQGYERYF. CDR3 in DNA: TGCAGTGCTAGCGGACAAGGCTACGAGCGGTACTTC.

CDR3 in amino acids: CASSRDRDRGTDTQYF. CDR3 nucleotide sequence: TGTGCCAGCTCACGCGACCGGGACAGGGGAACAGATACGCAGTATTTT. The V gene is TRBV18, the J gene TRBJ2-3, with 10 bases aligning to TRBD1. The CDR3 covers 16 residues. V lost 4 bases and J lost 3; bases outside the gene matches: 7. Germline assignment: CDR1 KGHSH and CDR2 LQKENI.